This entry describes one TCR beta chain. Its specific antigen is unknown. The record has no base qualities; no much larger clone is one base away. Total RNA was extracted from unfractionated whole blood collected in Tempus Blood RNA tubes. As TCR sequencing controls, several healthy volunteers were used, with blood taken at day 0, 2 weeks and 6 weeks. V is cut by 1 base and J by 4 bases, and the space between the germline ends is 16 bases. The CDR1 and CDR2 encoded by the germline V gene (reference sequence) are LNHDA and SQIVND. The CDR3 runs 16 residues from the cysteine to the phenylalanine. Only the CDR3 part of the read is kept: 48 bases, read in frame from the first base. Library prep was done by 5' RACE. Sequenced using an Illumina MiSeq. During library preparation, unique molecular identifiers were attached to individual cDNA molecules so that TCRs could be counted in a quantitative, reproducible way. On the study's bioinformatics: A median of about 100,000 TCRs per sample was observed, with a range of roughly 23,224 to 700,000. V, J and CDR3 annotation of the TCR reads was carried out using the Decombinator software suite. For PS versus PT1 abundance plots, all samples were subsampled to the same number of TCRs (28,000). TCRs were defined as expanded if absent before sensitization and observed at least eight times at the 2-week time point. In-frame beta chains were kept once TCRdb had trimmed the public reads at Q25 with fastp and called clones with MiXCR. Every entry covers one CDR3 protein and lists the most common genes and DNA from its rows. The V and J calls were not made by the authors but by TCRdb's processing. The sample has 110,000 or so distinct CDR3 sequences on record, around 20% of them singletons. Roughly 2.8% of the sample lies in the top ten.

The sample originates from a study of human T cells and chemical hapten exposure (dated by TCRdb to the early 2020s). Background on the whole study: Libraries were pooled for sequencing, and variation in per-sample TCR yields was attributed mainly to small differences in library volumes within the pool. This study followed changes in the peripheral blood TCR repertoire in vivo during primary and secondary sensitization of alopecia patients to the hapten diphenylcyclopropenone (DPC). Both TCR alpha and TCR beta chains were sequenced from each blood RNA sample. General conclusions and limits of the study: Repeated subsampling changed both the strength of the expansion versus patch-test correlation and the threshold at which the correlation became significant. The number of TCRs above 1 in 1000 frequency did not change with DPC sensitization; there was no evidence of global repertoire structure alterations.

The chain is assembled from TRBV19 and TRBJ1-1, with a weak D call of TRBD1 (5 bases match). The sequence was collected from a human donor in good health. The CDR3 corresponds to CASSIVGGERGTEAFF. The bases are TGTGCCAGTAGTATAGTCGGCGGGGAAAGGGGCACTGAAGCTTTCTTT.